These 5 T cell receptor beta chains were sequenced from one sample in a study of cytomegalovirus exposure and HLA in healthy donors. The PCR had 60 Vbeta and 13 Jbeta primers. Assay used: immunoSEQ multiplex PCR; TCRdb lists only in-frame clones, some missing. The sample contains 12,000 to 15,000 clones, 60% to 70% of which appear only once. Specimen: PBMCs. The receptors were gathered from a woman in her forties or fifties in good health and CMV-seropositive.

V gene TRBV7-6 combines with J gene TRBJ1-1, with a weak D call TRBD1 (6 bases). The CDR3 length is 15 residues. V dropped 4 bases and J dropped 4 bases, with 16 bases sitting between them. Germline values: CDR1 SGHVS, CDR2 FNYEAQ. Here the CDR3 reads CASSSSAGAGTEAFF. The CDR3 DNA is TGTGCCAGCAGCTCATCCGCAGGGGCTGGCACTGAAGCTTTCTTT. The full variable domain, in which reference TRBV7-6 and TRBJ1-1 provide the parts outside the CDR3, is GAGVSQSPRYKVTKRGQDVALRCDPISGHVSLYWYRQALGQGPEFLTYFNYEAQQDKSGLPNDRFSAERPEGSISTLTIQRTEQRDSAMYRCASSSSAGAGTEAFFGQGTRLTVV.

The rearrangement joins TRBV9 to TRBJ2-7, with 9 bases lining up with TRBD2. CDR1 is SGDLS and CDR2 is YYNGEE in the germline V gene. Trimming cost V 4 bases and J 2 bases; bases outside gene matches: 7. The CDR3 is made up of 15 amino acids. CDR3 loop: CASSPLAGRPYEQYF. DNA for the CDR3: TGTGCCAGCAGCCCTCTAGCGGGACGTCCCTACGAGCAGTACTTC.

The V call is TRBV6-1, the J call TRBJ2-1; 13 nucleotides line up with TRBD2. Germline assignment: CDR1 MNHNS and CDR2 SASEGT. The CDR3 consists of 15 residues. Unmatched junction bases numbered 3, after V lost 4 bases and J lost 6 bases. CDR3 DNA: TGTGCCAGCAGTGGGACTAGCGGGAGCAGCAATGAGCAGTTCTTC. As protein: CASSGTSGSSNEQFF.

A word on this clone: The junction differs from germline at one of its ends, possibly a read error. This chain connects TRBV7-7 to TRBJ2-7; perhaps TRBD1 as D (6 bases). The CDR3 contains 14 residues. The V gene's germline CDR1 is SSHAT and CDR2 FNYEAQ (reference sequence). CDR3 bases: TGTGCTAGCAGCTTACTTGGGGGACAATACGAGCAGTACTTC. It encodes CASSLLGGQYEQYF.

This rearrangement joins TRBV29-1 to TRBJ2-3; TRBD2 agrees at 8 bases. J gave up 0 bases and V 7 bases, and 3 bases lay outside the gene matches. The CDR3 totals 13 residues. CDR1 is SQVTM and CDR2 is ANQGSEA in the germline V gene. CDR3 bases: TGCAGCGATACTAGCGGTAGCACAGATACGCAGTATTTT. The encoded protein is CSDTSGSTDTQYF.